These T cell receptor beta chains were read from a single sample in a study of T cell responses to AZD1222 COVID-19 vaccine. The data were produced by immunoSEQ multiplex PCR, yet TCRdb's version contains in-frame clones alone and is incomplete. The sample gives some 200,000 clones, less than 95% of which show up once; over 1.5% is in the top ten. The material sequenced was peripheral blood, taken 28 days after the second dose of the MenACWY control vaccine. The receptors stem from an adult who received the MenACWY meningococcal vaccine as a control. The conserved cysteine and the conserved F or W are not part of the CDR3 here. The D gene is left open where the match is weak.

>TRBV7-8|TRBJ2-2|NA|14
ASSPQTGLNTGELF
>TRBV9|TRBJ2-3|NA|12
ASTSGTGTDTQY
>TRBV5-4|TRBJ1-5|NA|12
ASSLWGSNQPQH
>TRBV29-1|TRBJ2-5|NA|11
SVPGRFEETQY
>TRBV6-5|TRBJ1-1|NA|8
ASSPRGAF
>TRBV6-5|TRBJ1-2|NA|13
ASSSDSLSRYGYT
>TRBV9|TRBJ1-6|TRBD1|11
ASSADRASPLH
>TRBV3-1/TRBV3-2|TRBJ1-6|TRBD1|12
ASSPQGDYSPLH
>TRBV6-1|TRBJ2-5|NA|13
ASSEITGRTETQY
>TRBV6-1|TRBJ1-5|NA|14
ASSERKSGLYQPQH
>TRBV7-9|TRBJ2-7|NA|10
ASSSQGYEQY
>TRBV14|TRBJ2-2|NA|14
ASSPTARPRRGELF
>TRBV28|TRBJ2-3|NA|14
ASSYPTGRWGDTQY
>TRBV29-1|TRBJ2-1|TRBD2|11
SVVWREADEQF
>TRBV7-9|TRBJ1-3|TRBD1|17
ASSFLTGGLPFSGNTIY
>TRBV11-1|TRBJ2-7|NA|11
ASSLQGDYEQY
>TRBV5-5|TRBJ1-3|NA|12
ASRGSATGDTIY